A single T cell receptor beta chain is shown here with its context. This clonotype was counted between two and nine times. The antigen it recognizes is unknown. No per-base quality is available; no much larger clone lies one base away. The library came from PCR. DNA from cultured CD4+ T cells underwent TCR sequencing with the Oncomine TCR Beta short-read assay at the Johns Hopkins FTIC core. Genomic DNA was extracted from the cultured CD4+ T cells with the QIAamp micro DNA kit. Oncomine TCR Beta libraries made from cultured CD4+ T cells were pooled using unique dual indexes and sequenced on an Illumina iSeq 100. In the original analysis: Non-productive sequences were filtered out, and CDR3s that did not start with C, did not end with F or W, or were shorter than 7 amino acids were discarded. Antigen-specific clonotypes were identified with the MANAFEST web application by comparing peptide-stimulated wells with reference and other culture wells. Positive clones required FDR below 0.05, an odds ratio above 5, and productive frequency above 0.1% in at least two of three replicate wells. A clonotype counted as cross-reactive if it showed significant expansion both in the SARS-CoV-2 spike wells and in at least one common cold coronavirus spike condition. Similarity between CDR3 sequences was evaluated in R version 3.6.1 using Levenshtein distances (stringdist) and unrooted phylogenetic trees (ape). TCRdb passed the public sequencing reads through fastp at Q25 and MiXCR, retaining productive beta sequences. CDR3 protein sequences are deduplicated, and each keeps its most common genes and DNA. The authors' filters were not applied to this entry. The sample table shows 2,600 or so distinct CDR3 sequences, and 25% to 30% are seen once. In total, the top ten clones hold around 27% of the sample.

The data were taken from a study of vaccination and CD4 T cells after COVID-19 (dated by TCRdb to between 2021 and 2023). Notes on the research overall: SARS-CoV-2 positivity had been established in the convalescent patients by nasal swab PCR, and mild disease was recorded in several of these patients and severe disease in one. For stimulating the cultures, overlapping spike peptide pools were used, derived from SARS-CoV-2 as well as from the common cold coronaviruses HCoV-NL63, HCoV-OC43 and HCoV-229E. Each participant got two doses of either the Pfizer-BioNTech BNT162b2 vaccine (n=8) or the Moderna mRNA-1273 vaccine (n=2). As controls, cultures received a CEFX viral epitope pool (the positive control), an HIV-1 Nef peptide pool (the negative control), or no peptide at all. Post-vaccine blood samples were obtained a median of around 74 days after the second vaccine dose, with a range of roughly 12 to 250 days. Post-COVID blood samples were collected from convalescent patients a median of around 96 days after diagnosis, with a range of about 30 to 161 days. Six males and four females were included in the convalescent cohort, with two Hispanic individuals, seven Caucasians, two Asians and one multiracial person represented. The spike-specific CD4+ TCR repertoire was compared before and after mRNA vaccination in over nine COVID-19 convalescent patients and a handful of infection-naive healthy vaccine recipients.

General conclusions and limits of the study: Nearly all vaccine-specific clones in convalescent patients (304 of 307) were mono-reactive for SARS-CoV-2 spike rather than cross-reactive with common cold coronaviruses. Among the post-vaccine SARS-CoV-2-reactive clones in convalescent patients, a median 86.3% showed up only after vaccination, which suggests vaccine-specific priming. The study included relatively few convalescent patients and did not analyze early timepoints after natural infection. An increase in the median number of SARS-CoV-2-reactive clonotypes from roughly 20 after infection to a few dozen after vaccination was observed, but the change was not found to be significant.

This sample's treatment or condition label indicates: roughly nine-day PBMC culture with coronavirus spike peptide pools or control peptides (ViraFEST assay). To expand antigen-specific T cells with peptide pools and then pick out the expanded clonotypes through TCR sequencing, the study relied on the ViraFEST assay. The positive SARS-CoV-2 PCR tests of the convalescent patients were dated from March to December 2020, before the Alpha, Beta and Delta variants emerged in the United States. Each well held two million PBMCs cultured with 9 to 10 ug/ml peptide pools in IMDM containing approximately 5% human AB serum and roughly 9 IU/ml IL-2. Half of the culture medium was replaced with fresh IL-2-containing medium on days 3 and 7. CD4+ T cells were isolated after roughly 10 days of culture through negative selection using the EasySep CD4+ T cell isolation kit. PBMCs were separated from whole blood using Ficoll-Paque Plus gradient centrifugation and then either used fresh or cryopreserved at -140C. In general, triplicate wells were set up for every culture condition.

From the germline V gene, CDR1 is SGHDN and CDR2 is FVKESK. From the cysteine up to the phenylalanine, the CDR3 has a length of 13 residues. The entry retains the CDR3 DNA only, 39 bases that are in frame from base 1. V is trimmed back by 4 bases and J by 7 bases, and the junction contains 5 bases that no gene match accounts for. The clonotype originates from a human donor who had recovered from COVID-19. The starting material was CD4+ T cells from blood, cultured in vitro, obtained after SARS-CoV-2 vaccination. The rearrangement joined TRBV14 to TRBJ1-2; 8 middle bases align to TRBD1. CDR3 reads: CASSPRTGFGYTF. The DNA sequence is given as TGTGCCAGCAGCCCCAGGACAGGGTTTGGCTACACCTTC.